The 26 T cell receptor beta chains listed next were all sequenced from one sample in a study of chemoradiotherapy in HPV16-positive cancers. Data came from immunoSEQ multiplex PCR; TCRdb stores just in-frame clones and leaves some out. The data hold more than 25,000 clones, with roughly 93% observed a single time. Sequencing was performed on blood, taken from a patient who underwent chemoradiotherapy. The receptors shown here come from a human donor with HPV-associated anogenital cancer.

The rearrangement links TRBV28 to TRBJ1-3, with a possible D match to TRBD1 (5 bases). The CDR3 extends over 15 amino acids. Per germline, CDR1 MDHEN and CDR2 SYDVKM. V was cut by 7 bases and J by 0 bases, with 13 bases left in between. CDR3 amino acids: CASTSGGYSGNTIYF. The CDR3 bases are TGTGCCAGCACCTCCGGGGGGTACTCTGGAAACACCATATATTTT.

This clone came up a few times. The J gene is TRBJ1-5, the V gene TRBV28; TRBD1 is a possible D gene (6 bases). Germline CDR1 is MDHEN and CDR2 is SYDVKM. V lost 2 bases and J 0 bases, leaving 11 bases between the germline ends. The CDR3 totals 16 residues. The DNA for the CDR3 is TGTGCCAGCAGTTTAGGGGGGCGGGTTAGCAATCAGCCCCAGCATTTT. It is translated as CASSLGGRVSNQPQHF.

The chain links TRBV2 to TRBJ1-1, with 8 positions matching TRBD1. CDR3 size: 11 residues. Germline CDR1 and CDR2: SNHLY and FYNNEI. CDR3 nucleotide sequence: TGTGCTGACAGGGGAGGACCTGAAGCTTTCTTT. Translated, it gives CADRGGPEAFF.

The gene calls are TRBV11-2 and TRBJ2-3; maybe TRBD1 (6 bases). The CDR3 covers 15 residues. V shed 4 bases and J shed 5 bases, with 16 bases lying between them. From germline, CDR1 is SGHAT and CDR2 FQNNGV. This CDR3 is CASSSTFTGQDTQYF. As DNA, the CDR3 is TGTGCCAGCAGCTCAACCTTTACAGGGCAAGATACGCAGTATTTT.

Only one count was recorded for this clone. The chain couples TRBV5-6 to TRBJ2-2; TRBD1 agrees at 10 bases. The CDR3 sequence is 16 residues long. CDR1 is SGHDT, CDR2 YYEEEE, per germline. J lost 6 bases, V lost 5 bases, and 10 bases had no gene match. The CDR3 DNA sequence: TGTGCCAGCAGTCAAAGGACAGGGGGGTCTTCCGGGGAGCTGTTTTTT. This sequence encodes CASSQRTGGSSGELFF. Based on the CDR3 plus reference TRBV5-6 and TRBJ2-2, the full variable domain is DAGVTQSPTHLIKTRGQQVTLRCSPKSGHDTVSWYQQALGQGPQFIFQYYEEEERQRGNFPDRFSGHQFPNYSSELNVNALLLGDSALYLCASSQRTGGSSGELFFGEGSRLTVL.

This sequence joins TRBV5-1 and TRBJ1-1; D not certain. Germline loops: CDR1 SGHRS, CDR2 YFSETQ. The CDR3 runs to 13 residues. Trimming shortened V by 2 bases and J by 1 base, and 6 bases separated the two germline ends. The CDR3 sequence: CASSFSWNTEAFF. In DNA, the CDR3 is TGCGCCAGCAGCTTTTCATGGAACACTGAAGCTTTCTTT.

The chain uses TRBV4-1 and TRBJ2-1, with D hard to call. In germline, CDR1 is MGHRA, CDR2 YSYEKL. The CDR3 is made up of 14 amino acids. Trimming removed 0 bases from V and 3 bases from J, with 6 bases in between. The CDR3 region has the DNA TGCGCCAGCAGCCAAGAACAGTACTACAATGAGCAGTTCTTC. Its translation is CASSQEQYYNEQFF.

The V gene is TRBV4-2, the J gene TRBJ2-2; D is uncertain. The V gene's germline CDR1 is LGHNA and CDR2 YNFKEQ. Trimming pared 0 bases from V and 3 bases from J, leaving 2 bases between. The CDR3 is 13 residues long. The CDR3 nucleotides read TGTGCCAGCAGCCAAGAGTACACCGGGGAGCTGTTTTTT. It is translated as CASSQEYTGELFF.

A few counts support this clone. The chain uses TRBV27 and TRBJ2-3, with D hard to call. The CDR3 is made up of 11 amino acids. From germline, CDR1 is MNHEY and CDR2 SMNVEV (reference sequence). V was cut by 11 bases and J by 5 bases, with 11 bases left in between. The CDR3 coding sequence is TGTGCCCGCGGAGTGGTAGATACGCAGTATTTT. Protein sequence: CARGVVDTQYF.

The rearrangement links TRBV5-1 to TRBJ2-1; the D is unclear. V was trimmed by 7 bases and J by 5 bases, leaving 10 bases between them. The CDR3 has 12 amino acids. In germline, CDR1 is SGHRS, CDR2 YFSETQ. The CDR3 region is CASAGPNNEQFF. The CDR3 coding sequence is TGCGCCAGCGCAGGACCCAACAATGAGCAGTTCTTC.

The CDR3 loop is CASSLGGTGGRNTGELFF. The CDR3 DNA is TGTGCCAGCAGCTTGGGGGGGACAGGGGGAAGAAACACCGGGGAGCTGTTTTTT. The chain joins TRBV5-5 to TRBJ2-2; 11 bases are a match to TRBD1. Germline V gene data show CDR1 as SGHKS and CDR2 as YYEKEE (reference sequence). Trimming took 0 bases from V and 2 from J; bases not matched to a gene: 6. CDR3 length equals 18 residues.

This sequence joins TRBV28 and TRBJ2-4, with 8 nucleotides matching TRBD2. CDR3 size: 14 residues. Germline values: CDR1 MDHEN, CDR2 SYDVKM. The junction had 9 bases not matched to a gene; V was cut back by 7 bases and J by 7 bases. CDR3 sequence: CASMWSGRQNIQYF. The DNA for the CDR3 is TGTGCCAGCATGTGGAGCGGGAGACAGAACATTCAGTACTTC.

The chain combines TRBV5-5 with TRBJ1-4; D not certain. The CDR3 spans 14 residues. V was shortened by 4 bases and J by 6 bases, with 13 bases between the two germline ends. Germline CDR1 and CDR2: SGHKS and YYEKEE (reference sequence). CDR3 nucleotide sequence: TGTGCCAGCAGCACCCACGACATGGATGAAAAACTGTTTTTT. Translating it yields CASSTHDMDEKLFF.

The chain employs TRBV10-3 and TRBJ1-1; tentatively, D is TRBD1 (5 bases). Germline CDR1 ENHRY, CDR2 SYGVKD. This CDR3 has 14 amino acids. V was trimmed by 4 bases and J by 1 base, leaving 10 bases between them. The CDR3 DNA follows: TGTGCCATCAGTGGAGGGGCGGCGAACACTGAAGCTTTCTTT. Its protein is CAISGGAANTEAFF.

The chain uses TRBV7-9 and TRBJ2-2; D is ambiguous. This CDR3 is built from 14 residues. Germline loops: CDR1 SEHNR, CDR2 FQNEAQ (reference sequence). V was shortened by 11 bases and J by 0 bases, with 13 bases between the two germline ends. The CDR3 loop is CAARPETNTGELFF. The CDR3 DNA reads TGTGCCGCAAGACCCGAAACGAACACCGGGGAGCTGTTTTTT.

The gene calls are TRBV2 and TRBJ2-1, with a possible D match to TRBD2 (6 bases). V was pared by 5 bases and J by 3 bases, with 14 bases between. This CDR3 spans 15 amino acids. The V gene's germline CDR1 is SNHLY and CDR2 FYNNEI. The CDR3 loop is CASSTQDGGYNEQFF. CDR3 bases: TGTGCCAGCAGTACCCAAGACGGGGGCTACAATGAGCAGTTCTTC.

This chain links TRBV18 with TRBJ1-2; a weak D match, TRBD1 (5 bases). The CDR3 spans 15 residues. Germline CDR1 reads KGHSH; CDR2 reads LQKENI. Trimming shortened V by 3 bases and J by 4 bases, and 15 bases separated the two germline ends. The CDR3 sequence: CASSPDHRPGYGYTF. CDR3 bases: TGTGCCAGCTCACCGGATCACAGGCCGGGCTATGGCTACACCTTC.

J is TRBJ2-1 and V is TRBV5-6; TRBD2 matches at 11 bases. Germline values: CDR1 SGHDT, CDR2 YYEEEE. This CDR3 is built from 15 residues. The ends lost 4 bases at V and 5 bases at J; junction bases unmatched: 5. CDR3 loop: CASSLRGLADNEQFF. In DNA form, the CDR3 reads TGTGCCAGCAGCCTCCGGGGACTAGCGGACAATGAGCAGTTCTTC.

The chain recombines TRBV6-6 with TRBJ2-5; D perhaps matches TRBD1 (6 bases). The CDR3 has 14 amino acids. The V gene's germline CDR1 is MNHNY and CDR2 SVGAGI (reference sequence). Between the trimmed V and J ends, which lost 2 bases and 2 bases, there was a span of 9 bases. CDR3: CASSYGTHQETQYF. CDR3 nucleotides: TGTGCCAGCAGTTACGGGACACATCAAGAGACCCAGTACTTC.

The chain employs TRBV28 and TRBJ1-3; D gene unclear. This CDR3 has 15 amino acids. V was clipped by 5 bases and J by 0 bases, with 11 bases between them. Germline V CDR1 and CDR2: MDHEN, SYDVKM. CDR3 nucleotides: TGTGCCAGCAGTCCTACCTATCTCTCTGGAAACACCATATATTTT. This gives the protein CASSPTYLSGNTIYF.

Turning to this clone: It is unclear where the CDR3 begins or ends on the DNA, so no DNA is shown, and the CDR3 is as TCRdb lists it. The gene calls are TRBV4-3 and TRBJ2-7; no DNA check was done on the table's D call, TRBD2. Germline CDR1 is LGHNA and CDR2 is YSLEER. Termini included, the CDR3 measures 13 amino acids. CDR3 sequence reads: CASSQLVGGGSYF.

CDR3 amino acids: CANKARGWRGTEAFF. The CDR3 nucleotides read TGTGCCAACAAAGCAAGGGGGTGGAGGGGCACTGAAGCTTTCTTT. The rearrangement links TRBV2 to TRBJ1-1; a possible D gene is TRBD1 (6 bases). This CDR3 has 15 amino acids. V was pared by 10 bases and J by 4 bases, with 22 bases between. Per the germline V gene, CDR1 is SNHLY and CDR2 is FYNNEI.

Only one count was recorded for this clone. The chain joins TRBV7-6 to TRBJ2-7; possibly TRBD1 or TRBD2 for D (5 bases each). CDR3 length equals 16 residues. V was pared by 5 bases and J by 0 bases, with 17 bases between. Germline V gene data show CDR1 as SGHVS and CDR2 as FNYEAQ. The CDR3, as DNA: TGTGCCAGCAGCCCAAAGAGGGGCGAAAGCTCCTACGAGCAGTACTTC. This gives the protein CASSPKRGESSYEQYF.

J is TRBJ2-1 and V is TRBV19; D possibly corresponds to TRBD1 (5 bases). V lost 1 base and J lost 3, with 13 bases in between. Germline CDR1 LNHDA, CDR2 SQIVND (reference sequence). This CDR3 is built from 16 residues. CDR3 loop: CASSIGGAEGYNEQFF. The CDR3 DNA sequence: TGTGCCAGTAGTATAGGTGGGGCAGAAGGCTACAATGAGCAGTTCTTC.

The rearrangement joins TRBV5-1 to TRBJ2-7, with D unclear. Looked up from germline, CDR1 is SGHRS and CDR2 is YFSETQ. V lost 7 bases to trimming and J lost 2 bases, with 16 bases between them. The length of the CDR3 is 14 residues. The CDR3: CASRFNFLTYEQYF. CDR3 nucleotide sequence: TGCGCCAGCCGATTCAACTTCCTCACCTACGAGCAGTACTTC.

This rearrangement joins TRBV6-5 to TRBJ2-7, with D tentatively TRBD1 or TRBD2 (7 bases each). Looked up from germline, CDR1 is MNHEY and CDR2 is SVGAGI. The CDR3 contains 15 residues. Trimming stripped 6 bases from V and 0 bases from J, with 15 bases between. CDR3 DNA: TGTGCCAGCAGCATGAGGGAGGGGGCCTCCTACGAGCAGTACTTC. Translated, it gives CASSMREGASYEQYF.